Listed here are 11 T cell receptor beta chains from one sample, sequenced in a study of T cell responses to AZD1222 COVID-19 vaccine. Only in-frame clones appear in the TCRdb table, and some are missing; sequencing was by immunoSEQ multiplex PCR. The sample consists of roughly 120,000 clones, approximately 83% of them appearing once. The sequenced sample was peripheral blood, obtained on day 0 of MenACWY control vaccination. Receptors originate from an adult in good health.

This clone has just a few counts. The gene calls are TRBV10-3 and TRBJ2-7, with TRBD2 matching 8 bases. This CDR3 has 14 residues. Germline CDR1 is ENHRY and CDR2 is SYGVKD. The V and J ends lost 3 bases and 7 bases, in that order; junction bases with no gene match: 8. This CDR3 reads CAISDTSGAVEQYF. DNA for the CDR3: TGTGCCATCAGTGACACTAGCGGAGCCGTGGAGCAGTACTTC.

This clone appeared a single time. The chain links TRBV24-1 to TRBJ2-3, with TRBD2 as a possible D gene (6 bases). Germline assignment: CDR1 KGHDR and CDR2 SFDVKD. There are 14 residues in the CDR3. V lost 7 bases and J 1 base, leaving 11 bases between the germline ends. The CDR3 spells CATSGGAGTDTQYF. The CDR3 bases are TGTGCCACCAGCGGGGGAGCCGGCACAGATACGCAGTATTTT.

The chain uses TRBV11-2 and TRBJ1-4; 8 nucleotides agree with TRBD1. Germline CDR1 is SGHAT and CDR2 is FQNNGV. This CDR3 comprises 14 residues. J was trimmed by 6 bases and V by 6 bases; bases with no gene match: 6. The CDR3 region is CASRVQGGDEKLFF. The CDR3 bases are TGTGCCAGCAGAGTACAGGGGGGAGATGAAAAACTGTTTTTT. The variable domain in full, completed from reference TRBV11-2 and TRBJ1-4, reads EAGVAQSPRYKIIEKRQSVAFWCNPISGHATLYWYQQILGQGPKLLIQFQNNGVVDDSQLPKDRFSAERLKGVDSTLKIQPAKLEDSAVYLCASRVQGGDEKLFFGSGTQLSVL.

This chain joins TRBV19 and TRBJ1-2; maybe TRBD1 (5 bases). Germline V lookup: CDR1 LNHDA, CDR2 SQIVND (reference sequence). This CDR3 contains 13 residues. V was trimmed by 9 bases and J by 0 bases, leaving 11 bases between them. This chain's CDR3 is CASGGGANYGYTF. CDR3 sequence (DNA): TGTGCCAGCGGGGGGGGAGCTAACTATGGCTACACCTTC.

The chain carries TRBV28 and TRBJ1-2; 11 bases fit TRBD1. CDR1 is MDHEN, CDR2 SYDVKM, per germline. The CDR3 runs to 15 residues. J lost 8 bases, V lost 2 bases, and 7 bases had no gene match. The CDR3 DNA sequence: TGTGCCAGCAGTTTAGCACCCAGGGACAGGGGGGGCTACACCTTC. Its protein is CASSLAPRDRGGYTF.

This chain uses TRBV10-2 with TRBJ2-2, with D perhaps TRBD1 (7 bases). The CDR3 sequence is 16 residues long. Germline lookup yields CDR1 WSHSY and CDR2 SAAADI. Trimming cost V 2 bases and J 5 bases, with 15 bases left between them. CDR3 nucleotides: TGCGCCAGCAGTGAGCCTTCGACAGGGAGGACCGGGGAGCTGTTTTTT. As protein: CASSEPSTGRTGELFF.

This chain uses TRBV15 with TRBJ1-4, with D possibly being TRBD1 (5 bases). Germline CDR1 LNHNV, CDR2 YYDKDF (reference sequence). The germline V and J ends were trimmed by 0 bases and 6 bases, with 8 bases remaining between them. There are 14 residues in the CDR3. CDR3 residues: CATSREQVHEKLFF. The CDR3 DNA reads TGTGCCACCAGCAGAGAACAGGTCCATGAAAAACTGTTTTTT.

In its sample, this clone was seen a few times. This chain joins TRBV4-3 and TRBJ1-6; 9 bases line up with TRBD1. The germline V gene has CDR1 LGHNA and CDR2 YSLEER. J gave up 7 bases and V 1 base, and 2 bases lay outside the gene matches. CDR3 size: 15 residues. The CDR3 sequence is CASSQGGQGNSPLHF. The CDR3 bases are TGCGCCAGCAGCCAAGGGGGACAGGGAAATTCACCCCTCCACTTT.

This sequence joins TRBV12-3 or TRBV12-4 and TRBJ1-2; D gene uncertain. V gave up 1 base and J gave up 5 bases, with 5 bases separating them. This CDR3 contains 12 residues. The CDR3 region has the DNA TGTGCCAGCAGTTTAGGGCAGTATGGCTACACCTTC. The encoded protein is CASSLGQYGYTF.

V gene TRBV21-1 combines with J gene TRBJ1-5; TRBD1 is the table's D call, not checked against the DNA. TRBV21-1 is described as a pseudogene. This CDR3 is 19 amino acids long. Here the CDR3 reads CASSKLSPHFDRVGQPQHF. Written as DNA, the CDR3 is TGTGCCAGCAGCAAATTATCGCCCCATTTCGACAGGGTCGGTCAGCCCCAGCATTTT.

V usage is TRBV24-1 and J usage is TRBJ2-3, with a tentative D call TRBD2 (5 bases). Germline V gives CDR1 KGHDR, CDR2 SFDVKD. With 1 base removed from V and 3 bases from J, the gap between germline ends came to 7 bases. The CDR3 is made up of 14 amino acids. The CDR3 DNA follows: TGTGCCACCAGTGATTTTGGAGGAACAGATACGCAGTATTTT. It translates to CATSDFGGTDTQYF.